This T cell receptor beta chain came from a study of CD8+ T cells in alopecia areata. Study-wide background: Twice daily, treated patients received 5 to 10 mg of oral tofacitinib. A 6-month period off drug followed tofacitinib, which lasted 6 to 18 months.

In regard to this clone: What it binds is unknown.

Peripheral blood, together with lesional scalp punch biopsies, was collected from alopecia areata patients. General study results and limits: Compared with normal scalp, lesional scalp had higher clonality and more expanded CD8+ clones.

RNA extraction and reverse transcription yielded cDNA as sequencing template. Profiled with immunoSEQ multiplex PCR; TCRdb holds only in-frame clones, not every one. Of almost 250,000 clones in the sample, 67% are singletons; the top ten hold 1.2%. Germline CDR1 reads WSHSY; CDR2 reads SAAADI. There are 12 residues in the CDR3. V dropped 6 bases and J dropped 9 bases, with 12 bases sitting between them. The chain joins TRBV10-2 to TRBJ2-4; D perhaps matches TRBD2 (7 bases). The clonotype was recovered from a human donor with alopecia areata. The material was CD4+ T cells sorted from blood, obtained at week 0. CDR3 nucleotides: TGCGCCAGCAGCGGCGGGGGCCCCATTCAGTACTTC. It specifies CASSGGGPIQYF.